Each of the 18 T cell receptor beta chains below was sequenced from the same sample in a study of response to subunit inactivated influenza vaccine. TCRdb independently ran MiXCR on the RT-PCR reads; one entry per CDR3 protein. The table has about 480,000 distinct CDR3 sequences, approximately 24% seen once. This sample comprised CD4+ T cells sorted from PBMCs, obtained approximately 5 days after vaccination. The receptors stem from a man aged 50 or older who received an inactivated influenza vaccine.

This clonotype was counted between two and nine times. The chain couples TRBV24-1 to TRBJ2-1; a possible D gene is TRBD1 (5 bases). Trimming removed 5 bases at V and 5 bases at J, with 9 bases between. The CDR3 runs to 13 residues. Per the germline V gene, CDR1 is KGHDR and CDR2 is SFDVKD. The CDR3 DNA is TGTGCCACCAGTGGACAGCTAAACAATGAGCAGTTCTTC. Encoded protein: CATSGQLNNEQFF.

This chain links TRBV10-2 with TRBJ2-1; 11 bases fit TRBD2. The J segment lost 9 bases and the V segment lost 4 bases, leaving 17 bases of the junction unmatched. Germline V gene lookup returns CDR1 WSHSY and CDR2 SAAADI. This CDR3 has 18 amino acids. CDR3 amino acids: CASSGGFYVAGGQVEQFF. Written as DNA, the CDR3 is TGCGCCAGCAGTGGCGGCTTTTATGTAGCGGGGGGGCAGGTTGAGCAGTTCTTC.

J is TRBJ2-1 and V is TRBV28; TRBD2 aligns across 8 bases. Germline trimming cut 9 bases from V and 5 bases from J; bases unmatched to any gene: 9. Germline-derived CDR1 and CDR2 are MDHEN and SYDVKM. This CDR3 has 14 residues. The CDR3 DNA reads TGTGCCAGTATAGGGCAACTAGCGGACAATGAGCAGTTCTTC. This translates into CASIGQLADNEQFF.

The V and J genes are TRBV5-1 and TRBJ2-2, with D perhaps TRBD1 (6 bases). Trimming took off 0 bases at V and 6 bases at J, with 9 bases between the two ends. The germline V gene encodes CDR1 SGHRS and CDR2 YFSETQ. CDR3 length: 14 amino acids. The CDR3 nucleotides are TGCGCCAGCAGCTTGGTCAGGGGAGCCGGGGAGCTGTTTTTT. This sequence encodes CASSLVRGAGELFF. Based on the CDR3 plus reference TRBV5-1 and TRBJ2-2, the full variable domain is KAGVTQTPRYLIKTRGQQVTLSCSPISGHRSVSWYQQTPGQGLQFLFEYFSETQRNKGNFPGRFSGRQFSNSRSEMNVSTLELGDSALYLCASSLVRGAGELFFGEGSRLTVL.

The chain joins TRBV4-1 to TRBJ2-5; perhaps TRBD1 as D (5 bases). Looked up from germline, CDR1 is MGHRA and CDR2 is YSYEKL. V was trimmed by 0 bases and J by 4 bases, leaving 15 bases between them. The CDR3 spans 16 residues. DNA for the CDR3: TGCGCCAGCAGCCAAGAGAAGGGGCGGTTGTTAGAGACCCAGTACTTC. Translating it yields CASSQEKGRLLETQYF.

This clonotype was observed a few times. The chain employs TRBV12-3 or TRBV12-4 and TRBJ2-5; weak D call: TRBD1 (5 bases). Trimming removed 5 bases from V and 7 bases from J, with 14 bases in between. The CDR3 is made up of 13 amino acids. CDR3 nucleotides: TGTGCCAGCAGTACTACAGGATCAAGGACCCAGTACTTC. It codes for CASSTTGSRTQYF.

This chain links TRBV18 with TRBJ2-3, with 9 bases lining up with TRBD2. CDR1 KGHSH and CDR2 LQKENI come from the germline V gene. The CDR3 extends over 13 amino acids. The ends lost 8 bases at V and 6 bases at J; junction bases unmatched: 6. Here the CDR3 reads CASVAGEQDTQYF. CDR3 nucleotide sequence: TGTGCCAGCGTAGCGGGGGAACAGGATACGCAGTATTTT.

This clonotype showed up many times. The rearrangement links TRBV5-1 to TRBJ2-7; 9 positions agree with TRBD1. The CDR3 sequence is 13 residues long. In germline, CDR1 is SGHRS, CDR2 YFSETQ. V was pared by 4 bases and J by 5 bases, with 4 bases of the junction left unmatched. In DNA, the CDR3 is TGCGCCAGCAGCAAGGGACAGGGCAACGAGCAGTACTTC. Protein sequence: CASSKGQGNEQYF.

The chain links TRBV5-5 to TRBJ2-2, with 8 bases identical to TRBD2. V gave up 2 bases and J gave up 3 bases; unmatched junction bases: 3. The CDR3 has 15 residues. Germline lookup yields CDR1 SGHKS and CDR2 YYEKEE (reference sequence). CDR3 sequence (DNA): TGTGCCAGCAGCTTCGGGGGGGCTTACACCGGGGAGCTGTTTTTT. It codes for CASSFGGAYTGELFF. Full variable domain (outside the CDR3, taken from reference TRBV5-5 and TRBJ2-2): DAGVTQSPTHLIKTRGQQVTLRCSPISGHKSVSWYQQVLGQGPQFIFQYYEKEERGRGNFPDRFSARQFPNYSSELNVNALLLGDSALYLCASSFGGAYTGELFFGEGSRLTVL.

This chain joins TRBV12-3 or TRBV12-4 and TRBJ1-1; possibly TRBD1 for D (6 bases). The V end was cut by 4 bases, the J end by 5 bases, with 14 bases between. The CDR3 is 14 residues long. For the CDR3, the DNA is TGTGCCAGCAGTTGGGGGGCAGGGGAGACTGAAGCTTTCTTT. It codes for CASSWGAGETEAFF.

The chain uses TRBV6-1 and TRBJ2-7; D gene unclear. The CDR3 is 11 residues long. Trimming shortened V by 3 bases and J by 6 bases, and 6 bases separated the two germline ends. Germline V gene data show CDR1 as MNHNS and CDR2 as SASEGT. CDR3 sequence (DNA): TGTGCCAGCAGTGATTTAGGCGAGCAGTACTTC. Translating it yields CASSDLGEQYF.

This chain links TRBV9 with TRBJ2-3; weak D call: TRBD2 (5 bases). Per the germline V gene, CDR1 is SGDLS and CDR2 is YYNGEE. Trimming removed 0 bases from V and 0 bases from J, with 17 bases in between. This CDR3 has 18 amino acids. The CDR3 protein is CASSVAGSRSYSTDTQYF. For the CDR3, the DNA is TGTGCCAGCAGCGTAGCTGGGAGCCGCTCGTACAGCACAGATACGCAGTATTTT.

The V call is TRBV9, the J call TRBJ1-5; D is perhaps TRBD1 (6 bases). Deletions cut 4 bases from V and 6 bases from J, with 14 bases between. The CDR3 is 14 amino acids. Germline V lookup: CDR1 SGDLS, CDR2 YYNGEE. The CDR3 region has the DNA TGTGCCAGCAGCCCCTGGGGGGGCGGTCAGCCCCAGCATTTT. Translating gives CASSPWGGGQPQHF.

This sequence joins TRBV20-1 and TRBJ2-7; the match to TRBD2 covers 10 bases. V dropped 2 bases and J dropped 4; count of bases not matched to a gene: 2. Germline-derived CDR1 and CDR2 are DFQATT and SNEGSKA (reference sequence). This CDR3 has 13 residues. CDR3 amino acids: CSARLAGEYEQYF. The CDR3 bases are TGCAGTGCTAGACTAGCGGGGGAATACGAGCAGTACTTC.

The sample holds a few counts of this clonotype. This chain joins TRBV6-2 or TRBV6-3 and TRBJ2-5; D may be TRBD1 (6 bases). Germline CDR1 MNHEY, CDR2 SVGEGT. The CDR3 is made up of 14 amino acids. V lost 1 base, J lost 4 bases, and 10 bases lay in between. The CDR3 here is CASSYFRGRETQYF. Written as DNA, the CDR3 is TGTGCCAGCAGTTACTTCAGGGGAAGAGAGACCCAGTACTTC.

V and J are TRBV19 and TRBJ2-1; maybe TRBD1 (5 bases). V was clipped by 5 bases and J by 2 bases, with 16 bases between them. The CDR3 loop spans 16 amino acids. The germline V gene encodes CDR1 LNHDA and CDR2 SQIVND (reference sequence). CDR3 sequence (DNA): TGTGCCAGTAGTTACAGAAGGACACGCACCTACAATGAGCAGTTCTTC. Its protein is CASSYRRTRTYNEQFF.

This rearrangement joins TRBV5-1 to TRBJ1-2; D gene uncertain. Germline V lookup: CDR1 SGHRS, CDR2 YFSETQ. The CDR3 contains 13 residues. Deletions cut 4 bases from V and 4 bases from J, with 11 bases between. The DNA of the CDR3 is TGCGCCAGCAGCCCCCCGGACTTCTATGGCTACACCTTC. Its protein is CASSPPDFYGYTF.

In the case of this clonotype: A read error is possible here, since a much larger clone lies one base away. The genes are TRBV5-1 and TRBJ2-5; 13 bases align to TRBD2. Germline V gene lookup returns CDR1 SGHRS and CDR2 YFSETQ. The CDR3 spans 16 residues. This CDR3 is CASSFLGLAGSETHYF. The DNA for the CDR3 is TGCGCCAGCAGCTTTTTGGGACTAGCGGGATCGGAGACCCATTACTTC.